A single sample gave rise to the 32 T cell receptor beta chains below, sequenced in a study of blood T cell repertoires in COVID-19. This table comes from immunoSEQ multiplex PCR, and its TCRdb copy is limited to in-frame clones, with some not included. This sample has around 320,000 clones, with roughly 91% found just once. Material: peripheral blood. The receptors come from a woman aged 25 to 45 with COVID-19, enrolled during active disease.

The CDR3 loop reads CASSYSRRVGEKLFF. The CDR3 DNA sequence: TGTGCCAGCAGTTACTCACGCAGGGTCGGAGAAAAACTGTTTTTT. This chain links TRBV6-5 with TRBJ1-4; TRBD1 is a possible D gene (5 bases). Germline V lookup: CDR1 MNHEY, CDR2 SVGAGI. This CDR3 has 15 amino acids. Trimming cost V 0 bases and J 8 bases, with 13 bases left between them.

This clone was observed many times. The chain carries TRBV19 and TRBJ1-2; 11 nucleotides line up with TRBD1. J lost 3 bases, V lost 10 bases, and 7 bases had no gene match. The CDR3 loop spans 14 amino acids. The germline V gene encodes CDR1 LNHDA and CDR2 SQIVND (reference sequence). This CDR3 is CATGQGARDYGYTF. DNA of the CDR3: TGTGCCACCGGACAGGGGGCGCGAGACTATGGCTACACCTTC. The full variable domain, its missing parts supplied by reference TRBV19 and TRBJ1-2, is DGGITQSPKYLFRKEGQNVTLSCEQNLNHDAMYWYRQDPGQGLRLIYYSQIVNDFQKGDIAEGYSVSREKKESFPLTVTSAQKNPTAFYLCATGQGARDYGYTFGSGTRLTVV.

This chain connects TRBV7-9 to TRBJ1-3; 7 bases map to TRBD1. Germline V gives CDR1 SEHNR, CDR2 FQNEAQ (reference sequence). V lost 4 bases, J lost 0 bases, and 6 bases stayed unmatched. This CDR3 is 16 amino acids long. The DNA for the CDR3 is TGTGCCAGCAGCTCCAACCGGGACAGCTCTGGAAACACCATATATTTT. Protein product: CASSSNRDSSGNTIYF. The whole variable domain, remainder taken from reference TRBV7-9 and TRBJ1-3, is DTGVSQNPRHKITKRGQNVTFRCDPISEHNRLYWYRQTLGQGPEFLTYFQNEAQLEKSRLLSDRFSAERPKGSFSTLEIQRTEQGDSAMYLCASSSNRDSSGNTIYFGEGSWLTVV.

The gene calls are TRBV2 and TRBJ1-6; D uncertain. Trimming removed 2 bases from V and 4 bases from J, with 9 bases in between. Per the germline V gene, CDR1 is SNHLY and CDR2 is FYNNEI. The CDR3 consists of 15 residues. The CDR3 spells CASSESYRYNSPLHF. CDR3 DNA: TGTGCCAGCAGTGAATCATACAGATATAATTCACCCCTCCACTTT.

The genes are TRBV13 and TRBJ2-3, with 9 bases matching TRBD2. Germline assignment: CDR1 PRHDT and CDR2 FYEKMQ (reference sequence). With 5 bases clipped from V and 2 bases from J, the junction kept 8 bases outside the gene matches. This CDR3 comprises 16 residues. CDR3 in DNA: TGTGCCAGCAGCCTCCGACTAGCGGTGAACACAGATACGCAGTATTTT. It codes for CASSLRLAVNTDTQYF.

This clone has just one count. The chain links TRBV5-1 to TRBJ2-1, with TRBD2 identical over 10 bases. Germline V lookup: CDR1 SGHRS, CDR2 YFSETQ. The CDR3 has 17 residues. V lost 4 bases to trimming and J lost 8 bases; unmatched junction nucleotides: 15. Here the CDR3 reads CASSDLAGVPSVDEQFF. The CDR3 bases are TGCGCCAGCAGCGATCTAGCGGGGGTTCCGTCGGTCGATGAGCAGTTCTTC. Full variable domain (remainder filled in from reference TRBV5-1 and TRBJ2-1): KAGVTQTPRYLIKTRGQQVTLSCSPISGHRSVSWYQQTPGQGLQFLFEYFSETQRNKGNFPGRFSGRQFSNSRSEMNVSTLELGDSALYLCASSDLAGVPSVDEQFFGPGTRLTVL.

The chain joins TRBV3-1 (or the pseudogene TRBV3-2) to TRBJ1-4; 7 nucleotides line up with TRBD1. V gave up 0 bases and J gave up 6 bases; unmatched junction bases: 10. Germline V gene data show CDR1 as LGHDT and CDR2 as YNNKEL (reference sequence). CDR3 length: 17 amino acids. This chain's CDR3 is CASSQDARRGQYEKLFF. In DNA, the CDR3 is TGTGCCAGCAGCCAAGACGCGAGGAGGGGGCAGTATGAAAAACTGTTTTTT.

This chain connects TRBV29-1 to TRBJ1-1; D may be TRBD1 (5 bases). CDR1 and CDR2 (germline): SQVTM, ANQGSEA. The CDR3 runs 13 residues. The germline V and J ends were trimmed by 7 bases and 6 bases, with 18 bases remaining between them. The CDR3 here is CSADSSHLSEAFF. DNA for the CDR3: TGCAGCGCCGACAGCTCGCACCTCTCTGAAGCTTTCTTT.

V usage is TRBV10-2 and J usage is TRBJ1-4, with a weak D call TRBD1 (5 bases). Germline loops: CDR1 WSHSY, CDR2 SAAADI. V was trimmed by 0 bases and J by 4 bases, leaving 12 bases between them. CDR3 length: 16 residues. CDR3 region: CASSESGGTNNEKLFF. CDR3 DNA: TGCGCCAGCAGTGAGTCTGGGGGGACTAATAATGAAAAACTGTTTTTT.

The chain couples TRBV7-9 to TRBJ2-6, with D maybe TRBD1 (7 bases). The CDR3 sequence is 18 residues long. CDR1 and CDR2 (germline): SEHNR, FQNEAQ (reference sequence). V lost 1 base and J 1 base, leaving 14 bases between the germline ends. The chain's CDR3 is CASSLVQGGYSGANVLTF. DNA of the CDR3: TGTGCCAGCAGCTTAGTCCAGGGGGGATATTCTGGGGCCAACGTCCTGACTTTC.

The chain is built from TRBV6-4 and TRBJ1-6; D not certain. CDR1 is MRHNA, CDR2 SNTAGT, per germline. V shed 0 bases and J shed 7 bases, with 13 bases lying between them. The CDR3 extends over 16 amino acids. The CDR3 reads CASSDSTRPLNSPLHF. The CDR3, as DNA: TGTGCCAGCAGTGACTCGACAAGGCCCCTCAATTCACCCCTCCACTTT.

The chain carries TRBV2 and TRBJ2-3, with 11 bases identical to TRBD2. The CDR3 is made up of 15 amino acids. V shed 8 bases and J 4 bases; nucleotides not matched to a gene: 8. The germline V gene encodes CDR1 SNHLY and CDR2 FYNNEI. CDR3 in DNA: TGTGCCAGCGGGGTAGGACTAGCGGGTTCAGATACGCAGTATTTT. Translated, it gives CASGVGLAGSDTQYF.

This chain links TRBV6-5 with TRBJ2-7; unclear D gene. Germline V gene lookup returns CDR1 MNHEY and CDR2 SVGAGI. Trimming cost V 0 bases and J 2 bases, with 14 bases left between them. This CDR3 spans 16 amino acids. Here the CDR3 reads CASSYSIVVSTYEQYF. The CDR3 nucleotides read TGTGCCAGCAGTTACTCGATAGTCGTCTCAACCTACGAGCAGTACTTC.

On this clone: An end of the junction does not agree with germline; a read error may underlie this. V and J are TRBV3-1 (or the pseudogene TRBV3-2) and TRBJ2-7; TRBD2 agrees at 7 bases. The CDR3 consists of 14 residues. Germline V gene sequence: CDR1 LGHDT, CDR2 YNNKEL (reference sequence). For the CDR3, the DNA is TGTGCCAGCACCCAAAGGGGAGGGACCTACGAGCAGTACTTC. Amino acid sequence: CASTQRGGTYEQYF.

The chain uses TRBV25-1 and TRBJ1-2, with a possible D match to TRBD1 (5 bases). V shed 8 bases and J shed 8 bases, with 27 bases lying between them. Germline V gene data show CDR1 as MGHDK and CDR2 as SYGVNS. The CDR3 is made up of 16 amino acids. The CDR3 protein is CASSSGRVVFSSGYTF. The CDR3 DNA reads as TGTGCCAGCTCCTCGGGCAGGGTGGTCTTCTCGTCGGGCTACACCTTC.

This chain uses TRBV19 with TRBJ2-1; D gene uncertain. The CDR3 is 13 residues long. Trimming shortened V by 0 bases and J by 4 bases, and 4 bases separated the two germline ends. Germline V gene sequence: CDR1 LNHDA, CDR2 SQIVND (reference sequence). As DNA, the CDR3 is TGTGCCAGTAGTATAGACGAGTACAATGAGCAGTTCTTC. This gives the protein CASSIDEYNEQFF.

The V call is TRBV7-7, the J call TRBJ2-2, with D perhaps TRBD1 (7 bases). Per germline, CDR1 SSHAT and CDR2 FNYEAQ (reference sequence). Trimming pared 7 bases from V and 3 bases from J, leaving 18 bases between. This CDR3 comprises 16 residues. In nucleotides, the CDR3 is TGTGCCAGCACCCCAGGAGGGGGCAAATACACCGGGGAGCTGTTTTTT. Protein product: CASTPGGGKYTGELFF.

The V gene is TRBV6-5, the J gene TRBJ2-2; 7 nucleotides line up with TRBD2. The junction had 5 bases not matched to a gene; V was cut back by 0 bases and J by 7 bases. CDR3 size: 15 residues. Per germline, CDR1 MNHEY and CDR2 SVGAGI. This CDR3 reads CASSYSASGGGELFF. For the CDR3, the DNA is TGTGCCAGCAGTTACTCGGCTAGCGGTGGCGGGGAGCTGTTTTTT.

The chain is built from TRBV4-1 and TRBJ2-3; tentative D call: TRBD2 (5 bases). This CDR3 is built from 19 residues. The germline CDR1 and CDR2 sequences are MGHRA and YSYEKL. Trimming pared 4 bases from V and 0 bases from J, leaving 23 bases between. CDR3 DNA: TGCGCCAGCAGCCTCAGGACCTCTGGTCGGGGTTTTAGCACAGATACGCAGTATTTT. This translates into CASSLRTSGRGFSTDTQYF.

J is TRBJ1-4 and V is TRBV2; the D is unclear. CDR3 size: 15 residues. V was cut by 3 bases and J by 1 base, with 9 bases left in between. Per the germline V gene, CDR1 is SNHLY and CDR2 is FYNNEI. This chain's CDR3 is CASSDRGGTNEKLFF. The CDR3 nucleotides are TGTGCCAGCAGTGACCGGGGTGGAACTAATGAAAAACTGTTTTTT. The full variable domain, rest sourced from reference TRBV2 and TRBJ1-4, is EPEVTQTPSHQVTQMGQEVILRCVPISNHLYFYWYRQILGQKVEFLVSFYNNEISEKSEIFDDQFSVERPDGSNFTLKIRSTKLEDSAMYFCASSDRGGTNEKLFFGSGTQLSVL.

Points on this clone: Other DNA sequences in this specimen translate into the identical CDR3. The chain links TRBV6-5 to TRBJ1-1; TRBD1 might be the D (5 bases). The CDR3 extends over 13 amino acids. V shed 2 bases and J shed 4 bases, with 8 bases lying between them. CDR1 and CDR2 (germline): MNHEY, SVGAGI. CDR3 residues: CASSYRQRTEAFF. The CDR3 DNA sequence: TGTGCCAGCAGTTACCGACAGCGCACTGAAGCTTTCTTT.

The chain uses TRBV18 and TRBJ1-6; D remains unclear. Germline CDR1 and CDR2: KGHSH and LQKENI. The CDR3 extends over 14 amino acids. V was clipped by 1 base and J by 3 bases, with 4 bases between them. DNA of the CDR3: TGTGCCAGCTCACCACAACACTATAATTCACCCCTCCACTTT. This translates into CASSPQHYNSPLHF.

As for this clone: Other DNA variants within this sample encode the same CDR3. This rearrangement joins TRBV19 to TRBJ1-5; 10 bases match TRBD1. J lost 4 bases, V lost 6 bases, and 0 bases had no gene match. The CDR3 totals 13 residues. Germline V lookup: CDR1 LNHDA, CDR2 SQIVND (reference sequence). CDR3 sequence reads: CASRGQGNQPQHF. The CDR3 DNA is TGTGCCAGTAGGGGACAGGGGAATCAGCCCCAGCATTTT.

This chain uses TRBV7-8 with TRBJ1-1; a possible D gene is TRBD1 (6 bases). There are 14 residues in the CDR3. Germline CDR1 SGHVS, CDR2 FQNEAQ. The V gene lost 2 bases and the J gene lost 7 bases, with 14 bases spanning the gap. CDR3 bases: TGTGCCAGCAGCTTAATGGCGGGGGCCAATGAAGCTTTCTTT. It codes for CASSLMAGANEAFF.

The chain is built from TRBV5-4 and TRBJ2-3, with TRBD2 matching over 7 bases. V shed 1 base, J shed 4 bases, and the junction held 12 bases outside the gene matches. This CDR3 is built from 17 residues. CDR1 is SGHNT, CDR2 YYREEE, per germline (reference sequence). CDR3 protein: CASSLLLGAGRPDTQYF. In DNA form, the CDR3 reads TGTGCCAGCAGCTTGTTATTAGGAGCGGGGAGACCAGATACGCAGTATTTT.

V usage is TRBV6-5 and J usage is TRBJ1-4; 10 nucleotides line up with TRBD1. In germline, CDR1 is MNHEY, CDR2 SVGAGI. The trim removed 2 bases at V and 8 bases at J, leaving 8 bases unmatched. The CDR3 covers 16 residues. CDR3 DNA sequence: TGTGCCAGCAGTTACGGAAGGACAGGGGGTGGCGAAAAACTGTTTTTT. As protein: CASSYGRTGGGEKLFF.

The J gene is TRBJ1-2, the V gene TRBV19; TRBD1 agrees at 7 bases. Per the germline V gene, CDR1 is LNHDA and CDR2 is SQIVND (reference sequence). This CDR3 is 12 amino acids long. V was clipped by 7 bases and J by 7 bases; unmatched bases: 6. DNA for the CDR3: TGTGCCAGTACCGCAGGGGGACCTGGCTACACCTTC. Amino acids: CASTAGGPGYTF.

This clone was recorded only once. J is TRBJ2-3 and V is TRBV13; TRBD2 matches at 10 bases. The CDR3 has 15 amino acids. Per the germline V gene, CDR1 is PRHDT and CDR2 is FYEKMQ (reference sequence). V lost 3 bases, J lost 1 base, and 1 base stayed unmatched. The CDR3 nucleotides read TGTGCCAGCAGCTTGCTAGCGGGGGGCACAGATACGCAGTATTTT. It is translated as CASSLLAGGTDTQYF. Supplemented by reference TRBV13 and TRBJ2-3, the full variable domain reads AAGVIQSPRHLIKEKRETATLKCYPIPRHDTVYWYQQGPGQDPQFLISFYEKMQSDKGSIPDRFSAQQFSDYHSELNMSSLELGDSALYFCASSLLAGGTDTQYFGPGTRLTVL.

This clone appeared once. The chain couples TRBV5-1 to TRBJ2-3, with TRBD2 identical over 9 bases. This CDR3 is 15 amino acids long. The J segment lost 3 bases and the V segment lost 4 bases, leaving 6 bases of the junction unmatched. In germline, CDR1 is SGHRS, CDR2 YFSETQ. For the CDR3, the DNA is TGCGCCAGCAGCCCGGGACTAGCTGGAACAGATACGCAGTATTTT. Translated, it gives CASSPGLAGTDTQYF. The entire variable domain, with the rest obtained from reference TRBV5-1 and TRBJ2-3, is as follows: KAGVTQTPRYLIKTRGQQVTLSCSPISGHRSVSWYQQTPGQGLQFLFEYFSETQRNKGNFPGRFSGRQFSNSRSEMNVSTLELGDSALYLCASSPGLAGTDTQYFGPGTRLTVL.

The V gene is TRBV18, the J gene TRBJ1-3; D unclear. Germline V gene data show CDR1 as KGHSH and CDR2 as LQKENI. This CDR3 comprises 14 residues. V lost 4 bases to trimming and J lost 2 bases, with 9 bases between them. The CDR3 bases are TGTGCCAGCTCACAGACTGAGACTGGAAACACCATATATTTT. Translated, it gives CASSQTETGNTIYF.

V and J are TRBV27 and TRBJ1-5, with no clear D. The CDR3 totals 12 residues. Germline CDR1 MNHEY, CDR2 SMNVEV (reference sequence). The V gene lost 3 bases and the J gene lost 6 bases, with 6 bases spanning the gap. CDR3 DNA: TGTGCCAGCAGTTTCGCGGGTCAGCCCCAGCATTTT. This encodes CASSFAGQPQHF.

The CDR3 sequence is CASTIGDEQFF. In DNA, the CDR3 is TGTGCCAGCACGATCGGGGATGAGCAGTTCTTC. This sequence joins TRBV12-3 or TRBV12-4 and TRBJ2-1, with D possibly being TRBD2 (5 bases). V lost 7 bases to trimming and J lost 8 bases, with 9 bases between them. The CDR3 consists of 11 residues.